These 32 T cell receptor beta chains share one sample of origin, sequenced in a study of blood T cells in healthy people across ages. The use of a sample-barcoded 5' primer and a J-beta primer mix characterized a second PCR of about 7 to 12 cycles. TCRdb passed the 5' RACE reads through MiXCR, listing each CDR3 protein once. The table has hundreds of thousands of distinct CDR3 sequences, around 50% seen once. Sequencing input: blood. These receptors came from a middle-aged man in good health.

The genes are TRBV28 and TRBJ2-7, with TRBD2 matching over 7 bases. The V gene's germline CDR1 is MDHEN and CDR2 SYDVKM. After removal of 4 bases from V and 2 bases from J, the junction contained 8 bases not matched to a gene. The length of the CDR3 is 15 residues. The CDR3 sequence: CASSSLASGAYEQYF. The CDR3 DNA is TGTGCCAGCAGTTCCCTGGCTAGCGGAGCCTACGAGCAGTACTTC.

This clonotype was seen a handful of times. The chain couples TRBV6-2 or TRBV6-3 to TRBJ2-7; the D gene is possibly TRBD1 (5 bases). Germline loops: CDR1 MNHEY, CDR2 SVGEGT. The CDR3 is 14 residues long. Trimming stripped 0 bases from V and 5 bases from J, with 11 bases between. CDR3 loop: CASSYSSGRNEQYF. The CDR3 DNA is TGTGCCAGCAGTTACTCTTCAGGGCGGAACGAGCAGTACTTC.

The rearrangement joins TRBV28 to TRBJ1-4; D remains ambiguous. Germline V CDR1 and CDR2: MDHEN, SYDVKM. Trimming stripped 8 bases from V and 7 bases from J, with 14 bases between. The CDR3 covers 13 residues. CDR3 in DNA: TGTGCCAGCGCGGGAGTAGCGGCTGAAAAACTGTTTTTT. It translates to CASAGVAAEKLFF. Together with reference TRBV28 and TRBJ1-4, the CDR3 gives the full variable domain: DVKVTQSSRYLVKRTGEKVFLECVQDMDHENMFWYRQDPGLGLRLIYFSYDVKMKEKGDIPEGYSVSREKKERFSLILESASTNQTSMYLCASAGVAAEKLFFGSGTQLSVL.

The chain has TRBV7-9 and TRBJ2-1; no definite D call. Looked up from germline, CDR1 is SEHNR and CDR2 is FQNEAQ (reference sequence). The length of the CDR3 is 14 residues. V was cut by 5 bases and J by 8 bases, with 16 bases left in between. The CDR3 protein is CASSDPLSLDEQFF. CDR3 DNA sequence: TGTGCCAGCAGCGACCCGTTGAGCTTGGATGAGCAGTTCTTC.

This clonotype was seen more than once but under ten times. The CDR3 nucleotides read TGCAGTGCGACTGATGGGACAGTCTTTTTTCCGGGGCAGCCCCAGCATTTT. Translated, it gives CSATDGTVFFPGQPQHF. This rearrangement joins TRBV20-1 to TRBJ1-5; 7 positions agree with TRBD1. Trimming removed 6 bases from V and 7 bases from J; junction bases left unmatched: 21. Germline V gene data show CDR1 as DFQATT and CDR2 as SNEGSKA (reference sequence). The CDR3 is 17 residues long.

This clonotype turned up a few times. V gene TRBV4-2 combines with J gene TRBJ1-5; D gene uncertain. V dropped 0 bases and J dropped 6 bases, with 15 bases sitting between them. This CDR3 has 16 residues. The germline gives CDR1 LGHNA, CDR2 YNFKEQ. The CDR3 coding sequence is TGTGCCAGCAGCCAAGAAGTGGGCCGAGCCCGTCAGCCCCAGCATTTT. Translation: CASSQEVGRARQPQHF.

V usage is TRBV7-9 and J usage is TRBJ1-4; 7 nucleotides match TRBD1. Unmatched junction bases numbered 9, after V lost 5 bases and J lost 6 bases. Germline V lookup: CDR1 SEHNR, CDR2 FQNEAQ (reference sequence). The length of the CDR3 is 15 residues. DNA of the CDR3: TGTGCCAGCAGCGCACACCGGGACAGTCATGAAAAACTGTTTTTT. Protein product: CASSAHRDSHEKLFF. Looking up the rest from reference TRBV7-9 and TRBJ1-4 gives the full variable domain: DTGVSQNPRHKITKRGQNVTFRCDPISEHNRLYWYRQTLGQGPEFLTYFQNEAQLEKSRLLSDRFSAERPKGSFSTLEIQRTEQGDSAMYLCASSAHRDSHEKLFFGSGTQLSVL.

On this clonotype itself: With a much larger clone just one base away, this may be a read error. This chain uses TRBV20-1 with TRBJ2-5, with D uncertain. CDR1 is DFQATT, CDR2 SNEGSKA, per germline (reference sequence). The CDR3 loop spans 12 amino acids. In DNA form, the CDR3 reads TGCAGGGCTAGGGCTAGAGGAGAGACCCAGTACTTC. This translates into CRARARGETQYF.

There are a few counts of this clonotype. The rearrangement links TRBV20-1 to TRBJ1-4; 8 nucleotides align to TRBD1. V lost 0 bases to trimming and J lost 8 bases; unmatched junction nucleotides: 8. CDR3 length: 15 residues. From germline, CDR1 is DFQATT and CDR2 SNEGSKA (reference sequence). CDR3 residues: CSARDQRDRREKLFF. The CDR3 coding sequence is TGCAGTGCTAGAGATCAGAGGGACAGGAGAGAAAAACTGTTTTTT.

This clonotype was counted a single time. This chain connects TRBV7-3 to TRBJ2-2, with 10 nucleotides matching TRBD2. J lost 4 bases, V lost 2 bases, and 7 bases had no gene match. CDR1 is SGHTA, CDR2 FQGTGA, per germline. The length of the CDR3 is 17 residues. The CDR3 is CASSLSSTSGVTGELFF. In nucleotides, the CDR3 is TGTGCCAGCAGCTTATCATCAACTAGCGGGGTCACCGGGGAGCTGTTTTTT.

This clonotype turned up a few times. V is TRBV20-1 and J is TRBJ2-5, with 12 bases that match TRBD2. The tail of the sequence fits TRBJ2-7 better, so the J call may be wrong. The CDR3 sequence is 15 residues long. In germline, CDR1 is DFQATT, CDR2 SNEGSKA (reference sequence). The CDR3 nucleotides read TGCAGTGCTAGAACAATCCCACTAGCGGGAGGCGAGCAGTACTTC. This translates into CSARTIPLAGGEQYF.

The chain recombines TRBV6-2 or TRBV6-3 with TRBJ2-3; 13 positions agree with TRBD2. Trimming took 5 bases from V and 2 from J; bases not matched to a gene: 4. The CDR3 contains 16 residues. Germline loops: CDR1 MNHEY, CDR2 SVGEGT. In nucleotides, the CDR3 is TGTGCCAGCAGTGGAACTAGCGGGAGGGCCACAGATACGCAGTATTTT. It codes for CASSGTSGRATDTQYF.

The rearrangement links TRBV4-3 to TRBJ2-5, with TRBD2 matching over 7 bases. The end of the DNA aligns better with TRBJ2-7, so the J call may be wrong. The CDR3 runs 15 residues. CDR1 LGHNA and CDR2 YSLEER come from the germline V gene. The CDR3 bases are TGCGCCAGCAGCCCGAGAAGGGGCGGGGGATACGAGCAGTACTTC. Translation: CASSPRRGGGYEQYF.

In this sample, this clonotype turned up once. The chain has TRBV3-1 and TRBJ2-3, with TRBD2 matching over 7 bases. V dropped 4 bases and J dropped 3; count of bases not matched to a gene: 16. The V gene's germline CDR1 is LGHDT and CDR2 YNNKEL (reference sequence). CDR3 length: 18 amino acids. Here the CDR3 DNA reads TGTGCCAGCAGCCGACGATCAAGAGGCCTAGCGGAAACAGATACGCAGTATTTT. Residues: CASSRRSRGLAETDTQYF.

This chain's CDR3 is CASSLSQGSYEQYF. The CDR3 DNA sequence: TGCGCCAGCAGCCTGAGTCAGGGGTCCTACGAGCAGTACTTC. The chain joins TRBV5-1 to TRBJ2-4, with D maybe TRBD1 (6 bases). The DNA end favors TRBJ2-7, so the J call may be wrong. The V gene's germline CDR1 is SGHRS and CDR2 YFSETQ. This CDR3 is 14 amino acids long.

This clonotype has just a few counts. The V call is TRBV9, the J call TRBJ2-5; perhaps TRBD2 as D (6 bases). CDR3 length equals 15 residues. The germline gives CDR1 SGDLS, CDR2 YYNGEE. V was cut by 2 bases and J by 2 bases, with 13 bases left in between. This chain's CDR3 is CASSVNSGPQETQYF. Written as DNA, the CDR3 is TGTGCCAGCAGCGTCAATAGCGGCCCACAAGAGACCCAGTACTTC. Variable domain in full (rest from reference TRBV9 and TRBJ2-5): DSGVTQTPKHLITATGQRVTLRCSPRSGDLSVYWYQQSLDQGLQFLIQYYNGEERAKGNILERFSAQQFPDLHSELNLSSLELGDSALYFCASSVNSGPQETQYFGPGTRLLVL.

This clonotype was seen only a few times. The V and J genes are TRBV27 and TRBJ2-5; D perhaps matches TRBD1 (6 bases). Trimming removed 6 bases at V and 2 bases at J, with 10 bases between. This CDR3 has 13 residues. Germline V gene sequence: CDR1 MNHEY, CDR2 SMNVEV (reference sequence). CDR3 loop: CASRGQIQETQYF. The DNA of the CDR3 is TGTGCCAGCAGAGGACAGATACAAGAGACCCAGTACTTC.

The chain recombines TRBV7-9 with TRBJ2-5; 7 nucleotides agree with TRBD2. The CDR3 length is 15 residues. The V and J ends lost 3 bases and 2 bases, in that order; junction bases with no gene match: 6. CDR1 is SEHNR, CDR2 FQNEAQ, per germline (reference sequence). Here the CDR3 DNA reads TGTGCCAGCAGCTTGGGGACTACCATGCAAGAGACCCAGTACTTC. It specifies CASSLGTTMQETQYF.

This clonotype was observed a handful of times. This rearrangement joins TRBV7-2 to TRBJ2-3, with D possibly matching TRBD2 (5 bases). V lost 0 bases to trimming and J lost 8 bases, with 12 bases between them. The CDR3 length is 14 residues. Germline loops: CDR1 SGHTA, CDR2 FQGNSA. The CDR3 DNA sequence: TGTGCCAGCAGCTTAGCATTCGGGGATGCTACGCAGTATTTT. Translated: CASSLAFGDATQYF.

CDR3 sequence: CATSDAPKRDEQFF. CDR3 nucleotide sequence: TGTGCCACCAGTGACGCTCCCAAGAGGGATGAGCAGTTCTTC. The rearrangement links TRBV24-1 to TRBJ2-1; possibly TRBD2 for D (5 bases). V was cut by 4 bases and J by 8 bases, with 14 bases left in between. Per germline, CDR1 KGHDR and CDR2 SFDVKD. The CDR3 contains 14 residues.

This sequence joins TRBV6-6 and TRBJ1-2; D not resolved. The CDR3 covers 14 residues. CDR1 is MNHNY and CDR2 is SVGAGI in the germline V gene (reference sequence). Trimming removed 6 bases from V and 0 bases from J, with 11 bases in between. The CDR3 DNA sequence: TGTGCCAGCAGCCCGGACGGACCTAACTATGGCTACACCTTC. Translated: CASSPDGPNYGYTF.

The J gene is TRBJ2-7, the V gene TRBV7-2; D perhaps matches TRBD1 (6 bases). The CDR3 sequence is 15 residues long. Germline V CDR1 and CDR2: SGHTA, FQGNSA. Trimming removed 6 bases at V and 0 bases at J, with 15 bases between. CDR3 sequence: CASSRRQVNSYEQYF. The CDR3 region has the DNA TGTGCCAGCAGTCGACGACAGGTTAACTCCTACGAGCAGTACTTC.

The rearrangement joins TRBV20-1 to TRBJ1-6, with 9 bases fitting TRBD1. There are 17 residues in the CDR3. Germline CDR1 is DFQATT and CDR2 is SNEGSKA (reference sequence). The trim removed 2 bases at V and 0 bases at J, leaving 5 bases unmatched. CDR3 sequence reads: CSARNGQGSSYNSPLHF. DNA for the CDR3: TGCAGTGCTAGAAACGGACAGGGGAGCTCCTATAATTCACCCCTCCACTTT.

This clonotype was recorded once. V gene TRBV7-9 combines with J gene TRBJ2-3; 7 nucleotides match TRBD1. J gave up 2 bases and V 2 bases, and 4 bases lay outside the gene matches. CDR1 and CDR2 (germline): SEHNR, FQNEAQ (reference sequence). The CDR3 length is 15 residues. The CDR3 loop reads CASSLRDRFTDTQYF. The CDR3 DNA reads TGTGCCAGCAGCTTAAGGGACAGATTCACAGATACGCAGTATTTT.

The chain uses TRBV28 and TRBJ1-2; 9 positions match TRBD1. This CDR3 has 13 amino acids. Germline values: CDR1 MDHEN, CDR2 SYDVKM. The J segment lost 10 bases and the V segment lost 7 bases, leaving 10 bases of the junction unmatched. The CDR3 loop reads CASKGNRGHDYTF. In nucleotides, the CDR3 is TGTGCCAGCAAGGGGAACAGGGGGCATGACTACACCTTC.

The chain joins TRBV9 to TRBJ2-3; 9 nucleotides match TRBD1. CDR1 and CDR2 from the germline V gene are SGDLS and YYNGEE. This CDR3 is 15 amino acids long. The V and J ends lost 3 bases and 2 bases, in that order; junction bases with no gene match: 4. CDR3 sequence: CASSGGDRATDTQYF. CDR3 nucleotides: TGTGCCAGCAGCGGGGGGGACAGGGCCACAGATACGCAGTATTTT.

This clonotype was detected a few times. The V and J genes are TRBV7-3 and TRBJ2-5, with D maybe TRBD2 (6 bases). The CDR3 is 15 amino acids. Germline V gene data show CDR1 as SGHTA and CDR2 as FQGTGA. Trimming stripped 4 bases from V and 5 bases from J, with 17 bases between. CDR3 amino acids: CASSSLSGGAETQYF. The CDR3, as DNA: TGTGCCAGCAGCTCATTGTCCGGGGGAGCGGAGACCCAGTACTTC. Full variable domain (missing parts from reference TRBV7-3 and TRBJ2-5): GAGVSQTPSNKVTEKGKYVELRCDPISGHTALYWYRQSLGQGPEFLIYFQGTGAADDSGLPNDRFFAVRPEGSVSTLKIQRTERGDSAVYLCASSSLSGGAETQYFGPGTRLLVL.

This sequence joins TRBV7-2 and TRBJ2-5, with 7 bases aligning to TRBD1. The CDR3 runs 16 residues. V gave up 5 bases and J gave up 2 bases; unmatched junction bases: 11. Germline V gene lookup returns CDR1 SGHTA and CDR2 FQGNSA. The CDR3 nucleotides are TGTGCCAGCAGCCCTCAGGTGGGACAGTCACAAGAGACCCAGTACTTC. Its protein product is CASSPQVGQSQETQYF.

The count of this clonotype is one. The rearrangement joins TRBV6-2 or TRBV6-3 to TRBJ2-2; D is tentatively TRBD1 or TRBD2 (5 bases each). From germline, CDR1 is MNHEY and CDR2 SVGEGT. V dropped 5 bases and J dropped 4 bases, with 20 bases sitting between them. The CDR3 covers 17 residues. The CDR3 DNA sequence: TGTGCCAGCAGTAAACTGGGGACCGCTCGATCCACCGGGGAGCTGTTTTTT. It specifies CASSKLGTARSTGELFF.

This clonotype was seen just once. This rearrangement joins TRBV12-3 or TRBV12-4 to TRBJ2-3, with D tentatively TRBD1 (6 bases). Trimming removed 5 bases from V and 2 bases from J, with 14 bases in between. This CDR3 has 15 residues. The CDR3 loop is CASSHRVLDTDTQYF. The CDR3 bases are TGTGCCAGCAGTCACAGGGTTCTTGACACAGATACGCAGTATTTT.

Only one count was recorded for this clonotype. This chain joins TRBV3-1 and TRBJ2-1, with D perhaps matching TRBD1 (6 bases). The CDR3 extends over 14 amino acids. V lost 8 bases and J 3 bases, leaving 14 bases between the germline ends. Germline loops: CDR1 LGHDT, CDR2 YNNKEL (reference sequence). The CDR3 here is CASGEGDNYNEQFF. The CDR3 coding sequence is TGTGCCAGCGGTGAGGGGGACAACTACAATGAGCAGTTCTTC.

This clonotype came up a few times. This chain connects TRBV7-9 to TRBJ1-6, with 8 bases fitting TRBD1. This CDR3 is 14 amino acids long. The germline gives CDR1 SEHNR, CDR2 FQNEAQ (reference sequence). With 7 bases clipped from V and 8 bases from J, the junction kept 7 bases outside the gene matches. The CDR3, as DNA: TGTGCCAGCACCCCAGGGGGCGCGGATTCACCCCTCCACTTT. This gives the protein CASTPGGADSPLHF.